The 26 T cell receptor beta chains presented below share a single source sample, sequenced in a study of T cell responses to AZD1222 COVID-19 vaccine. Data came from immunoSEQ multiplex PCR; TCRdb stores just in-frame clones and leaves some out. The repertoire holds some 170,000 clones, with approximately 88% as singletons. The sequencing here drew on peripheral blood, taken on day 0 of AZD1222 vaccination. The receptors were sampled from an adult in good health.

The chain carries TRBV11-2 and TRBJ2-7; 10 positions match TRBD1. The CDR3 is made up of 14 amino acids. V lost 3 bases to trimming and J lost 4 bases; unmatched junction nucleotides: 3. Germline CDR1 SGHAT, CDR2 FQNNGV. The CDR3: CASSLGQGRYEQYF. Here the CDR3 DNA reads TGTGCCAGCAGCTTGGGACAGGGGAGATACGAGCAGTACTTC.

This chain uses TRBV6-5 with TRBJ1-6, with D possibly matching TRBD1 (5 bases). Germline CDR1 and CDR2: MNHEY and SVGAGI. V dropped 4 bases and J dropped 8 bases, with 12 bases sitting between them. CDR3 length: 14 amino acids. The CDR3 DNA reads TGTGCCAGCAGTTCCCGCAGGGCGGATTCACCCCTCCACTTT. It encodes CASSSRRADSPLHF.

This clone was seen just once. This sequence joins TRBV9 and TRBJ1-1, with a tentative D call TRBD1 (5 bases). With 0 bases removed from V and 6 bases from J, the gap between germline ends came to 12 bases. The CDR3 spans 14 residues. Germline V gene data show CDR1 as SGDLS and CDR2 as YYNGEE. CDR3 DNA sequence: TGTGCCAGCAGCGTAGGACAGCCAAGCTCTGAAGCTTTCTTT. Translating it yields CASSVGQPSSEAFF.

The chain combines TRBV27 with TRBJ1-3, with D perhaps TRBD1 (5 bases). This CDR3 comprises 16 residues. Germline V gene data show CDR1 as MNHEY and CDR2 as SMNVEV (reference sequence). V was clipped by 0 bases and J by 0 bases, with 9 bases between them. CDR3 loop: CASSLSGASSGNTIYF. CDR3 sequence (DNA): TGTGCCAGCAGTTTATCTGGGGCGAGCTCTGGAAACACCATATATTTT.

The genes are TRBV4-2 and TRBJ2-7, with 9 bases matching TRBD2. J gave up 2 bases and V 0 bases, and 5 bases lay outside the gene matches. Germline CDR1 LGHNA, CDR2 YNFKEQ. The CDR3 is 16 residues long. The CDR3 DNA sequence: TGTGCCAGCAGCCAAGATAGTCCTAGCGGGGCCTACGAGCAGTACTTC. Translated, it gives CASSQDSPSGAYEQYF.

V is TRBV7-3 and J is TRBJ2-7, with TRBD1 matching 7 bases. V lost 2 bases to trimming and J lost 4 bases; unmatched junction nucleotides: 8. CDR3 length: 15 amino acids. Looked up from germline, CDR1 is SGHTA and CDR2 is FQGTGA. In DNA form, the CDR3 reads TGTGCCAGCAGCTTAGAAAGAGGGGGCAGTTACGAGCAGTACTTC. This translates into CASSLERGGSYEQYF.

This chain connects TRBV6-6 to TRBJ2-2; D remains ambiguous. This CDR3 is 16 amino acids long. Trimming took 0 bases from V and 5 from J, leaving 13 bases between them. Germline V gene lookup returns CDR1 MNHNY and CDR2 SVGAGI (reference sequence). The CDR3 nucleotides are TGTGCCAGCAGTTACTCCGCTACCTCCCTAACCGGGGAGCTGTTTTTT. Residues: CASSYSATSLTGELFF.

This clone was seen a few times. The rearrangement joins TRBV2 to TRBJ2-7; 7 bases line up with TRBD2. The V gene's germline CDR1 is SNHLY and CDR2 FYNNEI. The CDR3 sequence is 15 residues long. V shed 7 bases, J shed 9 bases, and the junction held 18 bases outside the gene matches. CDR3 sequence (DNA): TGTGCCAGCATTACCCTCCTGGGGGGAGGGCCCGTGCAGTACTTC. Its protein product is CASITLLGGGPVQYF. Full variable domain (missing parts from reference TRBV2 and TRBJ2-7): EPEVTQTPSHQVTQMGQEVILRCVPISNHLYFYWYRQILGQKVEFLVSFYNNEISEKSEIFDDQFSVERPDGSNFTLKIRSTKLEDSAMYFCASITLLGGGPVQYFGPGTRLTVT.

The V call is TRBV11-1, the J call TRBJ2-5, with D maybe TRBD2 (6 bases). V was shortened by 5 bases and J by 5 bases, with 15 bases between the two germline ends. CDR3 length equals 14 residues. Per the germline V gene, CDR1 is SGHAT and CDR2 is FQDESV (reference sequence). The CDR3: CASSTDGGTETQYF. In DNA, the CDR3 is TGTGCCAGCAGCACCGACGGGGGAACCGAGACCCAGTACTTC.

The rearrangement joins TRBV5-4 to TRBJ1-2; TRBD1 aligns across 11 bases. Looked up from germline, CDR1 is SGHNT and CDR2 is YYREEE (reference sequence). This CDR3 is built from 15 residues. V shed 4 bases, J shed 8 bases, and the junction held 10 bases outside the gene matches. Written as DNA, the CDR3 is TGTGCCAGCAGCAGGACAGGGGGCGGTATGGGGGGCTACACCTTC. It codes for CASSRTGGGMGGYTF.

Here the CDR3 reads CASSFGETQYF. In nucleotides, the CDR3 is TGTGCCAGCAGCTTTGGAGAGACCCAGTACTTC. The chain combines TRBV5-6 with TRBJ2-5; no reliable D call. The CDR3 has 11 residues. The V end was cut by 2 bases, the J end by 4 bases, with 3 bases between. CDR1 SGHDT and CDR2 YYEEEE come from the germline V gene.

The chain is built from TRBV6-6 and TRBJ2-6; possibly TRBD2 for D (5 bases). This CDR3 has 17 amino acids. Germline V gene sequence: CDR1 MNHNY, CDR2 SVGAGI (reference sequence). V lost 6 bases to trimming and J lost 4 bases, with 19 bases between them. The CDR3 loop is CASSRIGGSGGANVLTF. The CDR3 DNA sequence: TGTGCCAGCAGCCGAATCGGTGGCTCGGGGGGGGCCAACGTCCTGACTTTC.

J is TRBJ1-5 and V is TRBV19; TRBD1 aligns across 7 bases. Trimming at V came to 3 bases and at J to 1 base, leaving 12 bases not matched to a gene. Germline assignment: CDR1 LNHDA and CDR2 SQIVND (reference sequence). This CDR3 contains 18 residues. The chain's CDR3 is CASSIIPTGPKSNQPQHF. The CDR3 region has the DNA TGTGCCAGTAGTATTATCCCGACAGGGCCAAAAAGCAATCAGCCCCAGCATTTT.

The chain carries TRBV3-1 (or the pseudogene TRBV3-2) and TRBJ1-1; a weak D match, TRBD1 (6 bases). Germline CDR1 and CDR2: LGHDT and YNNKEL (reference sequence). V lost 7 bases and J 4 bases, leaving 19 bases between the germline ends. The CDR3 extends over 15 amino acids. The CDR3 region has the DNA TGTGCCAGCACCCTAACGTGGGGGGCGGGCACTGAAGCTTTCTTT. As protein: CASTLTWGAGTEAFF.

This clone was picked up a small number of times. The V call is TRBV7-9, the J call TRBJ2-3; TRBD2 aligns across 10 bases. Germline values: CDR1 SEHNR, CDR2 FQNEAQ (reference sequence). CDR3 length equals 15 residues. Trimming removed 5 bases from V and 6 bases from J; junction bases left unmatched: 8. The DNA of the CDR3 is TGTGCCAGCAGCATAGGGCTAGCGGGGGCGGATACGCAGTATTTT. Translating it yields CASSIGLAGADTQYF. Together with reference TRBV7-9 and TRBJ2-3, the CDR3 gives the full variable domain: DTGVSQNPRHKITKRGQNVTFRCDPISEHNRLYWYRQTLGQGPEFLTYFQNEAQLEKSRLLSDRFSAERPKGSFSTLEIQRTEQGDSAMYLCASSIGLAGADTQYFGPGTRLTVL.

V usage is TRBV7-2 and J usage is TRBJ1-5; tentatively, D is TRBD1 (6 bases). Germline CDR1 reads SGHTA; CDR2 reads FQGNSA. V gave up 3 bases and J gave up 0 bases, with 15 bases separating them. This CDR3 is 17 amino acids long. The CDR3 DNA reads TGTGCCAGCAGCTTGGCCGGGACACCGAATAGCAATCAGCCCCAGCATTTT. Translated, it gives CASSLAGTPNSNQPQHF.

The rearrangement links TRBV30 to TRBJ1-5; TRBD1 agrees at 9 bases. V lost 1 base to trimming and J lost 3 bases; unmatched junction nucleotides: 4. Germline CDR1 is GTSNPN and CDR2 is SVGIG (reference sequence). CDR3 size: 15 residues. CDR3 sequence (DNA): TGTGCCTGGAGTGAGGGACAGGGATACAATCAGCCCCAGCATTTT. It translates to CAWSEGQGYNQPQHF.

The CDR3 coding sequence is TGTGCCAGCAGCCCCCGCGTACTAGCGGGGGGGATGAACACCGGGGAGCTGTTTTTT. Encoded protein: CASSPRVLAGGMNTGELFF. This chain uses TRBV5-5 with TRBJ2-2; the match to TRBD2 covers 13 bases. The CDR3 is made up of 19 amino acids. Trimming removed 4 bases from V and 1 base from J; junction bases left unmatched: 10. The V gene's germline CDR1 is SGHKS and CDR2 YYEKEE (reference sequence).

The chain joins TRBV27 to TRBJ2-7, with a weak D call TRBD1 (6 bases). Trimming took 6 bases from V and 5 from J, leaving 17 bases between them. The CDR3 has 14 amino acids. CDR1 is MNHEY, CDR2 SMNVEV, per germline (reference sequence). CDR3 residues: CASRGSRGPHEQYV. Here the CDR3 DNA reads TGTGCCAGCAGGGGCTCCAGGGGACCCCACGAGCAGTACGTC.

This clone occurred once. The genes are TRBV19 and TRBJ1-2, with D perhaps TRBD1 (6 bases). The ends were cut back, 1 base at V and 4 bases at J, with 10 bases in the middle. The CDR3 totals 14 residues. In germline, CDR1 is LNHDA, CDR2 SQIVND (reference sequence). For the CDR3, the DNA is TGTGCCAGTAGTATAGGGACAGTATCCTATGGCTACACCTTC. Translation gives CASSIGTVSYGYTF.

The V and J genes are TRBV5-1 and TRBJ2-5; 13 bases line up with TRBD2. Germline V gene lookup returns CDR1 SGHRS and CDR2 YFSETQ. Germline trimming cut 4 bases from V and 5 bases from J; bases unmatched to any gene: 8. The CDR3 sequence is 16 residues long. Here the CDR3 reads CASSTRTSGGRETQYF. The DNA of the CDR3 is TGCGCCAGCAGCACACGGACTAGCGGGGGACGCGAGACCCAGTACTTC.

The gene calls are TRBV11-2 and TRBJ2-7; TRBD1 agrees at 9 bases. V lost 4 bases, J lost 7 bases, and 8 bases stayed unmatched. CDR1 SGHAT and CDR2 FQNNGV come from the germline V gene. The CDR3 runs to 14 residues. The CDR3 loop reads CASSSTDRGVEQYF. The CDR3 coding sequence is TGTGCCAGCAGCTCCACGGACAGGGGAGTAGAGCAGTACTTC.

The V call is TRBV7-9, the J call TRBJ2-5; 8 bases are shared with TRBD2. Germline loops: CDR1 SEHNR, CDR2 FQNEAQ (reference sequence). This CDR3 has 14 residues. Trimming removed 1 base from V and 4 bases from J; junction bases left unmatched: 2. The CDR3, as DNA: TGTGCCAGCAGCTTAGTGCTAGCGGGAGAGACCCAGTACTTC. It encodes CASSLVLAGETQYF.

The chain employs TRBV5-1 and TRBJ1-1; 9 nucleotides match TRBD1. The ends lost 0 bases at V and 6 bases at J; junction bases unmatched: 6. CDR3 size: 15 residues. The germline V gene has CDR1 SGHRS and CDR2 YFSETQ. This CDR3 is CASSLGRTGVAEAFF. The CDR3 DNA is TGCGCCAGCAGCTTGGGAAGGACAGGGGTCGCTGAAGCTTTCTTT. Full variable domain (outside the CDR3, taken from reference TRBV5-1 and TRBJ1-1): KAGVTQTPRYLIKTRGQQVTLSCSPISGHRSVSWYQQTPGQGLQFLFEYFSETQRNKGNFPGRFSGRQFSNSRSEMNVSTLELGDSALYLCASSLGRTGVAEAFFGQGTRLTVV.

The chain combines TRBV2 with TRBJ1-5; TRBD1 matches at 9 bases. Germline-derived CDR1 and CDR2 are SNHLY and FYNNEI. The CDR3 contains 15 residues. V lost 6 bases, J lost 0 bases, and 3 bases stayed unmatched. The CDR3 reads CASRPGQGSNQPQHF. CDR3 nucleotide sequence: TGTGCCAGCAGACCGGGACAGGGTAGCAATCAGCCCCAGCATTTT.

This clone came up a few times. The V gene is TRBV5-4, the J gene TRBJ1-1; D is perhaps TRBD1 (5 bases). The CDR3 spans 14 residues. The ends were cut back, 0 bases at V and 1 base at J, with 7 bases in the middle. CDR1 is SGHNT, CDR2 YYREEE, per germline (reference sequence). The DNA of the CDR3 is TGTGCCAGCAGCTTGGACAGGAAGAACACTGAAGCTTTCTTT. Protein: CASSLDRKNTEAFF.